This TCR beta chain was captured by sequencing in a study of blood T cell repertoires in COVID-19 (dated by TCRdb to about 2020). For the wider study: The collaborator samples originated in the United States, Italy and Spain and spanned the acute and convalescent phases of COVID-19. The samples were drawn from the first 160 participants of the ongoing ImmuneRACE study and from some 1,300 subjects provided by 6 global collaborators. Nearly every sample came with metadata listing a de-identified subject ID, COVID-19 status, age in years and sex. Where HLA class I and class II types were available, the types were taken from metadata supplied by the sample provider, not from assay-based typing. The prospective study material was composed of cDNA or gDNA derived from T cells, B-cell-depleted T cells, or PBMCs. Subjects who had been exposed to COVID-19, were actively infected with it, or had recovered from it provided the deeply sampled blood TCRbeta repertoires that made up the dataset. The repertoires were made available in a free public database intended to serve as a resource for research on the immune response to SARS-CoV-2.

With regard to this clone: The clone's antigen remains unknown. No per-base quality is available; no much larger clone lies one base away.

TCRbeta CDR3 regions were amplified from genomic DNA using the immunoSEQ Assay, a bias-controlled multiplex PCR. In the paper's pipeline: The number of nucleated cells in each sample was estimated by amplification of reference gene primers within the assay. To quantify the absolute abundance of each unique TCRbeta CDR3 rearrangement, sequence reads were collapsed and filtered. For each sample, productive Simpson clonality was calculated as the square root of Simpson's diversity index across productive rearrangements. This immuneACCESS table, as held by TCRdb, lists in-frame sequences with V and J called but not all clones. Of the missing ones, under half trace to an unresolved V gene in checked studies; the others have no known cause. V and J calls and clone size are those listed in that table; D and trimming were worked out from the DNA. This sample is represented by roughly 330,000 clones; 87% of them were singletons. Approximately 9.9% of the sample goes to the ten largest clones.

The germline V gene provides CDR1 KGHSH and CDR2 LQKENI. V drops 2 bases and J drops 4 bases, leaving 14 bases in between. Inclusive of the bounding cysteine and phenylalanine, the CDR3 is 16 residues long. The CDR3 DNA has 48 bases and is translated from base 1. Findings and caveats that apply to the study as a whole: The amount of clinical and demographic metadata varied by source and participant and was provided uncurated.

In Seattle, one collaborating source enrolled patients while the infection was active and tracked those patients longitudinally over the course of disease. Whole blood was collected in K2EDTA tubes by collaborating institutions according to the institutions' own protocols. For TCRbeta analysis, collaborators shipped samples as frozen whole blood, isolated PBMCs, or DNA extracted from either of those sample types. This receptor was obtained from a man under 40 with COVID-19, enrolled during active disease. Sequenced input: peripheral blood. Here the chain combines TRBV18 and TRBJ1-4; a tentative D call is TRBD1 (5 bases match). Here is the DNA: TGTGCCAGCTCACCATTCGGGGGAATTAATAATGAAAAACTGTTTTTT. This codes for CASSPFGGINNEKLFF.